These 4 T cell receptor beta chains came from one sample sequenced in a study of metastatic and nonmetastatic thyroid tumors. Until they underwent thyroid surgery, no patient had received any treatment. TCRdb re-analyzed the PCR reads using MiXCR. This table holds roughly 59,000 clones, under 20% found once. Sequencing used blood. All receptors derive from a male donor with papillary thyroid cancer or a benign thyroid nodule (not recorded which). Some clones in this sample may be carry-over from other donors' samples.

This clone has ten or more counts. The chain combines TRBV11-2 with TRBJ2-1; 9 bases map to TRBD2. V was pared by 5 bases and J by 3 bases, with 8 bases of the junction left unmatched. The CDR3 contains 16 residues. Germline assignment: CDR1 SGHAT and CDR2 FQNNGV. CDR3 sequence (DNA): TGTGCCAGCAGCGATGCCGGGACTAGCTTCTACAATGAGCAGTTCTTC. This codes for CASSDAGTSFYNEQFF.

This clone was picked up a small number of times. A much more abundant neighbour one base away suggests this may be a read error. V is TRBV29-1 and J is TRBJ1-3; TRBD1 is a possible D gene (5 bases). Looked up from germline, CDR1 is SQVTM and CDR2 is ANQGSEA. The CDR3 contains 12 residues. V gave up 5 bases and J gave up 6 bases, with 11 bases separating them. CDR3 bases: TGCAGCGTTTCGTCGGGGGTAAACACCATATATTTT. This encodes CSVSSGVNTIYF. The variable domain in full, completed from reference TRBV29-1 and TRBJ1-3, reads SAVISQKPSRDICQRGTSLTIQCQVDSQVTMMFWYRQQPGQSLTLIATANQGSEATYESGFVIDKFPISRPNLTFSTLTVSNMSPEDSSIYLCSVSSGVNTIYFGEGSWLTVV.

This clone was recorded many times. The CDR3 sequence is CATQREDREVEETQYF. In nucleotides, the CDR3 is TGTGCCACTCAACGCGAGGACAGGGAGGTTGAAGAGACCCAGTACTTC. The gene calls are TRBV15 and TRBJ2-5; 8 bases line up with TRBD1. The germline CDR1 and CDR2 sequences are LNHNV and YYDKDF (reference sequence). The CDR3 consists of 16 residues. V dropped 9 bases and J dropped 3; count of bases not matched to a gene: 15. Looking up the rest from reference TRBV15 and TRBJ2-5 gives the full variable domain: DAMVIQNPRYQVTQFGKPVTLSCSQTLNHNVMYWYQQKSSQAPKLLFHYYDKDFNNEADTPDNFQSRRPNTSFCFLDIRSPGLGDTAMYLCATQREDREVEETQYFGPGTRLLVL.

This clone has a count of ten or more. J is TRBJ2-5 and V is TRBV5-1; TRBD1 agrees at 9 bases. The CDR3 sequence is 14 residues long. Germline values: CDR1 SGHRS, CDR2 YFSETQ. V lost 3 bases to trimming and J lost 7 bases; unmatched junction nucleotides: 7. The CDR3 loop is CASSSGTGSATQYF. DNA for the CDR3: TGCGCCAGCAGCTCTGGGACAGGGTCGGCGACCCAGTACTTC.